Listed below are T cell receptor beta chains from one sample, sequenced in a study of shared clonotypes between healthy human individuals. Sequencing was performed with immunoSEQ multiplex PCR; in TCRdb, only in-frame clones are kept and a portion is missing. Of fewer than 1.6 million clones listed, around 98.5% are singletons. Material: naive CD4+ T cells sorted from blood. All receptors come from a man younger than 40 in good health. Both conserved end residues are part of each CDR3. Each record gives: J gene, clone size, D gene, V gene, CDR3 protein, CDR3 DNA. D genes are given only for firm matches. Expanded clones get a size class; other rows say once, few or many, or leave the size out.

TRBJ2-2 . TRBD2 TRBV14 CASSQEVAGASTGELFF TGTGCCAGCAGCCAAGAGGTGGCGGGAGCGTCTACCGGGGAGCTGTTTTTT
TRBJ2-1 . . TRBV5-1 CASSLGRGVSYNEQFF TGCGCCAGCAGCTTGGGTCGAGGGGTCTCCTACAATGAGCAGTTCTTC
TRBJ2-7 . . TRBV4-3 CASSQGDNEQYF TGCGCCAGCAGCCAAGGGGACAACGAGCAGTACTTC
TRBJ1-5 few . TRBV14 CASSQWSNQPQHF TGTGCCAGCAGCCAATGGAGCAATCAGCCCCAGCATTTT
TRBJ2-1 once TRBD2 TRBV14 CASSPTSATGLFYNEQFF TGTGCCAGCAGCCCGACTAGCGCCACAGGACTCTTCTACAATGAGCAGTTCTTC
TRBJ2-7 . . TRBV5-5 CASSPPLEKGQYF TGTGCCAGCAGCCCGCCTCTAGAAAAAGGGCAGTACTTC
TRBJ1-1 . . TRBV6-1 CASSEASWGGTEAFF TGTGCCAGCAGTGAAGCGTCATGGGGGGGCACTGAAGCTTTCTTT
TRBJ2-5 once TRBD1 TRBV6-1 CASSEALWTGGEGETQYF TGTGCCAGCAGTGAAGCCCTATGGACAGGGGGCGAAGGAGAGACCCAGTACTTC
TRBJ2-4 . TRBD2 TRBV27 CASSAAGRENIQYF TGTGCCAGCAGTGCCGCGGGGAGGGAAAACATTCAGTACTTC
TRBJ2-1 . TRBD1 TRBV27 CASSAVTGSEEFF TGTGCCAGCAGTGCCGTGACAGGGTCGGAGGAGTTCTTC
TRBJ1-5 . . TRBV28 CASSPWGRGNQPQHF TGTGCCAGCAGTCCGTGGGGAAGGGGCAATCAGCCCCAGCATTTT
TRBJ2-5 . . TRBV6-1 CASSGTVQETQYF TGTGCCAGCAGTGGGACAGTACAAGAGACCCAGTACTTC
TRBJ2-7 . . TRBV19 CASSASRYEQYF TGTGCCAGTAGCGCCTCCCGCTACGAGCAGTACTTC
TRBJ2-2 . . TRBV6-6 CASRQRSGGTGELFF TGTGCCAGCAGACAGCGGAGTGGAGGCACCGGGGAGCTGTTTTTT
TRBJ2-7 . TRBD1 TRBV19 CASSPRQGQVYEQYF TGTGCCAGTAGTCCCCGACAGGGACAAGTATACGAGCAGTACTTC
TRBJ2-5 once . TRBV15 CATSRDPWQGQETQYF TGTGCCACCAGCAGAGATCCGTGGCAGGGTCAAGAGACCCAGTACTTC
TRBJ1-1 . TRBD1 TRBV5-1 CASSWTGGGTEAFF TGCGCCAGCAGCTGGACAGGAGGAGGCACTGAAGCTTTCTTT
TRBJ2-7 . . TRBV7-9 CASSRGPQQYF TGTGCCAGCAGTCGCGGGCCGCAGCAGTACTTC
TRBJ2-3 . . TRBV7-9 CASSFQLASGTDTQYF TGTGCCAGCAGCTTTCAGCTGGCTTCGGGCACAGATACGCAGTATTTT
TRBJ2-7 once . TRBV27 CASRASRSSYEQYF TGTGCCAGCAGGGCTAGCCGAAGCTCCTACGAGCAGTACTTC
TRBJ2-7 . TRBD2 TRBV9 CASSHNSGSVYEQYF TGTGCCAGCAGCCATAACAGCGGGAGTGTATACGAGCAGTACTTC
TRBJ2-2 . TRBD2 TRBV7-2 CASGRREVTGELFF TGTGCCAGCGGTAGGCGGGAGGTCACCGGGGAGCTGTTTTTT
TRBJ2-5 . TRBD2 TRBV7-2 CASSILAGGPRETQYF TGTGCCAGCAGCATCTTAGCGGGAGGGCCGAGGGAGACCCAGTACTTC
TRBJ2-1 . . TRBV29-1 CSVPNPRKAGPDNEQFF TGCAGCGTACCAAACCCCCGCAAGGCGGGGCCGGACAATGAGCAGTTCTTC
TRBJ1-3 . . TRBV7-8 CASSPAGNTIYF TGTGCCAGCAGCCCAGCTGGAAACACCATATATTTT
TRBJ2-2 . TRBD2 TRBV7-2 CASSPGLAGGRELFF TGTGCCAGCAGCCCGGGACTAGCGGGAGGACGGGAGCTGTTTTTT
TRBJ1-5 once . TRBV18 CASSLSGGNQPQHF TGTGCCAGCTCACTGTCAGGGGGCAATCAGCCCCAGCATTTT
TRBJ2-4 . . TRBV28 CASSLRGGGVKNIQYF TGTGCCAGCAGTTTAAGGGGAGGGGGAGTCAAAAACATTCAGTACTTC
TRBJ2-7 . . TRBV5-6 CASSYGTVPFYEQYF TGTGCCAGCAGCTACGGGACCGTCCCCTTCTACGAGCAGTACTTC
TRBJ2-7 . . TRBV5-8 CAGGVTTFSYEQYF TGTGCCGGCGGCGTGACCACCTTCTCCTACGAGCAGTACTTC
TRBJ2-5 . . TRBV5-1 CASSFGAVQETQYF TGCGCCAGCAGCTTTGGAGCGGTTCAAGAGACCCAGTACTTC
TRBJ2-7 . . TRBV5-1 CASSFTGTIPYEQYF TGCGCCAGCAGCTTTACCGGGACAATCCCCTACGAGCAGTACTTC
TRBJ2-7 . . TRBV1 CTSSQGCWGRGGLRSSYEQYF TGCACCAGCAGCCAAGGGTGTTGGGGGCGGGGTGGGCTACGAAGCTCCTACGAGCAGTACTTC
TRBJ2-1 . . TRBV5-4 CASSLEGPRNNEQFF TGTGCCAGCAGCTTGGAAGGGCCCAGGAACAATGAGCAGTTCTTC
TRBJ2-2 . . TRBV5-1 CASSLSVTGELFF TGCGCCAGCAGCCTCTCTGTCACCGGGGAGCTGTTTTTT
TRBJ2-1 . . TRBV10-3 CAISEYRTTTYNEQFF TGTGCCATCAGTGAGTACCGGACTACCACTTACAATGAGCAGTTCTTC
TRBJ2-1 . TRBD2 TRBV5-6 CASSPKRLASYNEQFF TGTGCCAGCAGTCCTAAAAGACTAGCCTCCTACAATGAGCAGTTCTTC
TRBJ2-5 . . TRBV7-9 CASSTRQSETQYF TGTGCCAGCAGCACGCGACAGTCAGAGACCCAGTACTTC
TRBJ2-3 . TRBD1 TRBV2 CASRDRGLDTQYF TGTGCCAGCAGGGACAGGGGGCTCGATACGCAGTATTTT
TRBJ1-1 . . TRBV9 CASSVDPVSNTEAFF TGTGCCAGCAGCGTAGACCCGGTTTCTAACACTGAAGCTTTCTTT
TRBJ2-7 . . TRBV6-6 CASSYPPGIYEQYF TGTGCCAGCAGTTACCCCCCCGGTATCTACGAGCAGTACTTC
TRBJ2-5 . TRBD2 TRBV15 CATSLGGLAGQETQYF TGTGCCACCAGCCTGGGGGGGCTAGCGGGACAAGAGACCCAGTACTTC
TRBJ1-1 . TRBD1 TRBV19 CASSTGTGKIRTEAFF TGTGCCAGTAGTACTGGGACAGGGAAAATACGCACTGAAGCTTTCTTT
TRBJ1-4 . TRBD1 TRBV18 CASSPPTGTDNEKLFF TGTGCCAGCTCACCGCCAACCGGGACAGATAATGAAAAACTGTTTTTT
TRBJ2-1 . TRBD2 TRBV5-6 CASSETSGRLYEQFF TGTGCCAGCAGCGAGACTAGCGGGAGGTTATATGAGCAGTTCTTC
TRBJ2-1 . . TRBV30 CAWSVKGSPYNEQFF TGTGCCTGGAGTGTAAAGGGATCCCCTTACAATGAGCAGTTCTTC
TRBJ2-3 . . TRBV18 CACRPTNREAQYF TGTGCCTGCCGCCCGACCAACAGGGAGGCGCAGTATTTT
TRBJ2-1 . . TRBV5-1 CASSSLGSAGESSYNEQFF TGCGCCAGCAGTTCTCTAGGGTCGGCGGGCGAGAGCTCCTACAATGAGCAGTTCTTC
TRBJ2-5 . . TRBV29-1 CSVVGQQETQYF TGCAGCGTTGTCGGTCAGCAAGAGACCCAGTACTTC
TRBJ2-5 . TRBD2 TRBV7-9 CASSLALAGANQETQYF TGTGCCAGCAGCTTAGCCCTAGCGGGGGCCAACCAAGAGACCCAGTACTTC
TRBJ1-1 . . TRBV25-1 CASSPRQWNTEAFF TGTGCCAGCAGTCCCAGGCAATGGAACACTGAAGCTTTCTTT